Listed below are T cell receptor beta chains from one sample, sequenced in a study of cytomegalovirus exposure and HLA in healthy donors. Profiling relied on immunoSEQ multiplex PCR, and the TCRdb table lists in-frame clones only, not all of them. The table records over 85,000 clones, less than 8% of them present only once. Material for sequencing was PBMCs. Every receptor here comes from a man in his fifties in good health and CMV-seronegative. Each CDR3 is given with its conserved first and last residue. D genes are given only for firm matches. Only some rows state a clone size, as once, few, many or a class for expanded clones.

v_call: TRBV19; j_call: TRBJ2-3; clone_size: few; d_call: TRBD2; cdr3_aa: CASSLRTSGRYTDTQYF; cdr3_nt: TGTGCCAGTAGTCTCCGGACTAGCGGGAGATACACAGATACGCAGTATTTT
v_call: TRBV27; j_call: TRBJ1-5; clone_size: .; d_call: TRBD1; cdr3_aa: CASRDRVGNQPQHF; cdr3_nt: TGTGCCAGCAGGGACAGGGTTGGCAATCAGCCCCAGCATTTT
v_call: TRBV4-2; j_call: TRBJ2-3; clone_size: .; d_call: .; cdr3_aa: CASSQESGYTDTQYF; cdr3_nt: TGTGCCAGCAGCCAAGAGTCCGGGTACACAGATACGCAGTATTTT
v_call: TRBV7-9; j_call: TRBJ2-7; clone_size: .; d_call: TRBD2; cdr3_aa: CASSAGGPEYEQYF; cdr3_nt: TGTGCCAGCAGCGCGGGGGGACCGGAGTACGAGCAGTACTTC
v_call: TRBV9; j_call: TRBJ1-3; clone_size: .; d_call: .; cdr3_aa: CASSPRTGNTIYF; cdr3_nt: TGTGCCAGCAGCCCGAGGACTGGAAACACCATATATTTT
v_call: TRBV4-2; j_call: TRBJ1-2; clone_size: few; d_call: TRBD1; cdr3_aa: CASGQASTYGYTF; cdr3_nt: TGTGCCAGCGGACAGGCTTCTACGTATGGCTACACCTTC
v_call: TRBV5-1; j_call: TRBJ1-2; clone_size: .; d_call: .; cdr3_aa: CASSPDGANYGYTF; cdr3_nt: TGCGCCAGCAGTCCTGACGGAGCTAACTATGGCTACACCTTC
v_call: TRBV21-1; j_call: TRBJ2-1; clone_size: .; d_call: .; cdr3_aa: CASLNPDSNNEQFF; cdr3_nt: TGTGCCAGCTTAAACCCGGACTCGAACAATGAGCAGTTCTTC
v_call: TRBV6-6; j_call: TRBJ2-1; clone_size: few; d_call: TRBD2; cdr3_aa: CASRSSGGNEQFF; cdr3_nt: TGTGCCAGCAGGTCTAGCGGGGGGAATGAGCAGTTCTTC
v_call: TRBV27; j_call: TRBJ2-4; clone_size: few; d_call: TRBD1; cdr3_aa: CASSVNPTGGINIQYF; cdr3_nt: TGTGCCAGCAGTGTAAACCCTACAGGGGGCATTAACATTCAGTACTTC
v_call: TRBV6-5; j_call: TRBJ2-5; clone_size: few; d_call: TRBD1; cdr3_aa: CASRRTGGAAETQYF; cdr3_nt: TGTGCCAGCAGACGGACAGGGGGCGCGGCAGAGACCCAGTACTTC
v_call: TRBV7-2; j_call: TRBJ1-2; clone_size: .; d_call: .; cdr3_aa: CATKFDPAAVGPYGYTF; cdr3_nt: TGTGCCACCAAATTCGACCCGGCGGCAGTGGGTCCATATGGCTACACCTTC
v_call: TRBV4-3; j_call: TRBJ2-3; clone_size: .; d_call: TRBD1; cdr3_aa: CASSARDRGGDTQYF; cdr3_nt: TGCGCCAGCAGCGCCCGGGACAGGGGGGGAGATACGCAGTATTTT
v_call: TRBV15; j_call: TRBJ2-7; clone_size: .; d_call: TRBD2; cdr3_aa: CATSRDWLAGSYEQYF; cdr3_nt: TGTGCCACCAGCAGAGATTGGCTAGCGGGCTCCTACGAGCAGTACTTC
v_call: TRBV10-3; j_call: TRBJ1-2; clone_size: .; d_call: .; cdr3_aa: CAIRGDTNYGYTF; cdr3_nt: TGTGCCATCAGGGGGGACACTAACTATGGCTACACCTTC
v_call: TRBV19; j_call: TRBJ2-4; clone_size: once; d_call: .; cdr3_aa: CASSPSQRYIQYF; cdr3_nt: TGTGCCAGTAGTCCCTCCCAGCGGTACATTCAGTACTTC
v_call: TRBV7-3; j_call: TRBJ2-2; clone_size: few; d_call: .; cdr3_aa: CASSQDGSGGELFF; cdr3_nt: TGTGCCAGCAGCCAGGACGGGTCAGGGGGGGAGCTGTTTTTT
v_call: TRBV29-1; j_call: TRBJ2-4; clone_size: .; d_call: TRBD2; cdr3_aa: CSETWTSGRTNIQYF; cdr3_nt: TGCAGCGAAACCTGGACTAGCGGGAGAACAAACATTCAGTACTTC
v_call: TRBV19; j_call: TRBJ2-1; clone_size: .; d_call: TRBD1; cdr3_aa: CASSIGQALPHEQFF; cdr3_nt: TGTGCCAGTAGTATCGGACAGGCACTACCACATGAGCAGTTCTTC